These 21 T cell receptor beta chains share one sample of origin, sequenced in a study of blood T cell repertoires in COVID-19. Profiling relied on immunoSEQ multiplex PCR, and the TCRdb table lists in-frame clones only, not all of them. The sample lists 250,000 to 350,000 clones; nearly 90% were seen once. Sequences were obtained from PBMCs or T cells enriched from blood (not recorded which). Source of these receptors: a young woman who had recovered from COVID-19.

CDR3 amino acids: CASSFLRSGEQYF. The CDR3 DNA follows: TGTGCCAGCAGTTTTTTACGGTCCGGCGAGCAGTACTTC. The chain links TRBV27 to TRBJ2-7; D is ambiguous. V was pared by 3 bases and J by 6 bases, with 12 bases between. Germline values: CDR1 MNHEY, CDR2 SMNVEV (reference sequence). This CDR3 is built from 13 residues.

The V and J genes are TRBV3-1 (or the pseudogene TRBV3-2) and TRBJ2-5, with 9 bases matching TRBD2. The length of the CDR3 is 15 residues. J was trimmed by 4 bases and V by 1 base; bases with no gene match: 4. Germline loops: CDR1 LGHDT, CDR2 YNNKEL (reference sequence). CDR3 loop: CASSQGGGAGETQYF. The CDR3, as DNA: TGTGCCAGCAGCCAAGGCGGGGGGGCCGGAGAGACCCAGTACTTC.

The rearrangement links TRBV6-1 to TRBJ2-7; maybe TRBD2 (7 bases). In germline, CDR1 is MNHNS, CDR2 SASEGT. V was pared by 2 bases and J by 5 bases, with 19 bases between. The CDR3 totals 16 residues. The CDR3 bases are TGTGCCAGCAGTGAAAATGGGGGCGGGAGCTTCAACGAGCAGTACTTC. Encoded protein: CASSENGGGSFNEQYF.

The chain couples TRBV19 to TRBJ1-5; 7 positions agree with TRBD1. The germline V gene encodes CDR1 LNHDA and CDR2 SQIVND (reference sequence). V was pared by 5 bases and J by 5 bases, with 12 bases of the junction left unmatched. The CDR3 covers 16 residues. CDR3 in amino acids: CASSFLGVGGHQPQHF. The CDR3 bases are TGTGCCAGTAGTTTTCTAGGGGTAGGGGGCCATCAGCCCCAGCATTTT.

The chain carries TRBV9 and TRBJ2-1, with 13 bases fitting TRBD2. CDR1 SGDLS and CDR2 YYNGEE come from the germline V gene. V was clipped by 4 bases and J by 9 bases; unmatched bases: 10. The CDR3 sequence is 16 residues long. This CDR3 is CASSSRGLAGEGEQFF. CDR3 nucleotides: TGTGCCAGCAGCTCGCGAGGACTAGCGGGAGAGGGTGAGCAGTTCTTC.

This clone appeared a single time. The gene calls are TRBV19 and TRBJ1-5, with a weak D call TRBD1 (5 bases). CDR3 length: 15 amino acids. Germline CDR1 is LNHDA and CDR2 is SQIVND (reference sequence). V lost 1 base and J 6 bases, leaving 13 bases between the germline ends. CDR3 nucleotides: TGTGCCAGTAGTATAGCAGGGAAGGGATCTCAGCCCCAGCATTTT. As protein: CASSIAGKGSQPQHF.

The chain employs TRBV2 and TRBJ1-2; D possibly corresponds to TRBD1 (5 bases). V lost 6 bases and J lost 10, with 18 bases in between. This CDR3 is 13 amino acids long. The germline gives CDR1 SNHLY, CDR2 FYNNEI. The CDR3 sequence: CASRPDGAGAYTF. CDR3 DNA: TGTGCCAGCAGGCCCGATGGGGCTGGGGCCTACACCTTC.

V usage is TRBV5-1 and J usage is TRBJ2-7, with TRBD1 matching 7 bases. CDR1 is SGHRS, CDR2 YFSETQ, per germline. Losses at the gene ends were 2 bases for V and 2 bases for J; bases not matched to a gene: 7. CDR3 length: 15 amino acids. CDR3 protein: CASSLGQGVPYEQYF. In DNA form, the CDR3 reads TGCGCCAGCAGCTTAGGTCAGGGGGTCCCCTACGAGCAGTACTTC.

The chain carries TRBV5-1 and TRBJ2-3; D unresolved. V lost 0 bases and J 2 bases, leaving 10 bases between the germline ends. The CDR3 extends over 15 amino acids. The germline gives CDR1 SGHRS, CDR2 YFSETQ. The CDR3, as DNA: TGCGCCAGCAGCTTGGTCCCGGGTCTCACAGATACGCAGTATTTT. This encodes CASSLVPGLTDTQYF.

This clone turned up a few times. The chain employs TRBV13 and TRBJ2-2, with D possibly being TRBD1 (6 bases). Trimming pared 5 bases from V and 0 bases from J, leaving 13 bases between. The germline V gene has CDR1 PRHDT and CDR2 FYEKMQ (reference sequence). The CDR3 loop spans 16 amino acids. CDR3 in amino acids: CASSPDRTSNTGELFF. The CDR3, as DNA: TGTGCCAGCAGCCCCGACAGGACATCGAACACCGGGGAGCTGTTTTTT.

This chain connects TRBV5-1 to TRBJ1-1; 7 nucleotides align to TRBD1. Germline loops: CDR1 SGHRS, CDR2 YFSETQ. The CDR3 has 16 amino acids. The trim removed 4 bases at V and 2 bases at J, leaving 11 bases unmatched. The CDR3, as DNA: TGCGCCAGCAGCATTGCAGGGGGAGTTCAAAACACTGAAGCTTTCTTT. It is translated as CASSIAGGVQNTEAFF.

The chain carries TRBV5-6 and TRBJ2-1; a weak D match, TRBD2 (5 bases). V was trimmed by 0 bases and J by 2 bases, leaving 6 bases between them. The CDR3 sequence is 14 residues long. Germline V gene lookup returns CDR1 SGHDT and CDR2 YYEEEE. CDR3 nucleotides: TGTGCCAGCAGCTTGGGGCGGGCCTACAATGAGCAGTTCTTC. As protein: CASSLGRAYNEQFF.

This chain uses TRBV19 with TRBJ2-1; maybe TRBD2 (6 bases). V was trimmed by 3 bases and J by 1 base, leaving 10 bases between them. This CDR3 region has 15 residues. Germline CDR1 LNHDA, CDR2 SQIVND (reference sequence). The CDR3, as DNA: TGTGCCAGTAGTATTGGCGGGAATTCCTACAATGAGCAGTTCTTC. It is translated as CASSIGGNSYNEQFF.

The rearrangement links TRBV27 to TRBJ2-2; the match to TRBD2 covers 13 bases. V lost 3 bases and J lost 5; bases outside the gene matches: 9. The V gene's germline CDR1 is MNHEY and CDR2 SMNVEV (reference sequence). The CDR3 spans 18 residues. CDR3 nucleotide sequence: TGTGCCAGCAGTTTGTTGACAGGGGGACTAGCGGGAACCGGGGAGCTGTTTTTT. It specifies CASSLLTGGLAGTGELFF.

This rearrangement joins TRBV7-9 to TRBJ2-1, with a possible D match to TRBD2 (6 bases). CDR1 and CDR2 from the germline V gene are SEHNR and FQNEAQ (reference sequence). The CDR3 length is 13 residues. Between the trimmed V and J ends, which lost 5 bases and 10 bases, there was a span of 15 bases. Here the CDR3 reads CASSLTGDQEQFF. The CDR3 region has the DNA TGTGCCAGCAGCCTCACGGGAGATCAAGAGCAGTTCTTC.

J is TRBJ2-3 and V is TRBV28; TRBD1 might be the D (6 bases). The length of the CDR3 is 13 residues. CDR1 and CDR2 from the germline V gene are MDHEN and SYDVKM. The V end lost 6 bases, the J end lost 9 bases, and 16 bases lay between the germline ends. The CDR3 reads CASSPQGLETQYF. CDR3 DNA sequence: TGTGCCAGCAGCCCCCAGGGGTTGGAGACGCAGTATTTT.

DNA for the CDR3: TGTGCCAGCAGTTTCCGGGACAGGGGCGACGAGCAGTACTTC. Amino acid sequence: CASSFRDRGDEQYF. V and J are TRBV27 and TRBJ2-7; TRBD1 agrees at 10 bases. From germline, CDR1 is MNHEY and CDR2 SMNVEV (reference sequence). This CDR3 comprises 14 residues. Trimming removed 3 bases from V and 5 bases from J; junction bases left unmatched: 4.

This clone appeared a single time. The J gene is TRBJ2-5, the V gene TRBV29-1, with 9 bases lining up with TRBD1. Germline CDR1 and CDR2: SQVTM and ANQGSEA. The CDR3 totals 14 residues. Germline trimming cut 5 bases from V and 1 base from J; bases unmatched to any gene: 5. The CDR3 sequence: CSVIGGQGQETQYF. For the CDR3, the DNA is TGCAGCGTTATAGGGGGACAGGGCCAAGAGACCCAGTACTTC. Filled out from reference TRBV29-1 and TRBJ2-5, the complete variable domain reads SAVISQKPSRDICQRGTSLTIQCQVDSQVTMMFWYRQQPGQSLTLIATANQGSEATYESGFVIDKFPISRPNLTFSTLTVSNMSPEDSSIYLCSVIGGQGQETQYFGPGTRLLVL.

Turning to this clone: Other DNA sequences of this sample code for an identical CDR3. The chain uses TRBV7-9 and TRBJ2-3; D gene unclear. In germline, CDR1 is SEHNR, CDR2 FQNEAQ (reference sequence). The CDR3 is 11 amino acids. V was clipped by 4 bases and J by 3 bases, with 2 bases between them. The CDR3 sequence: CASSSTDTQYF. The CDR3 coding sequence is TGTGCCAGCAGCTCGACAGATACGCAGTATTTT.

The V call is TRBV18, the J call TRBJ1-1; no reliable D call. Germline-derived CDR1 and CDR2 are KGHSH and LQKENI. The CDR3 consists of 13 residues. Deletions cut 2 bases from V and 8 bases from J, with 12 bases between. In DNA, the CDR3 is TGTGCCAGCTCACCAGGGAGGGCCCGGGAAGCTTTCTTT. Encoded protein: CASSPGRAREAFF.

The chain links TRBV7-9 to TRBJ1-1; D is undetermined. V was pared by 5 bases and J by 10 bases, with 17 bases between. This CDR3 region has 13 residues. Germline V gene lookup returns CDR1 SEHNR and CDR2 FQNEAQ (reference sequence). The CDR3 coding sequence is TGTGCCAGCAGCCCAACGGTCACCCCGGTAGCTTTCTTT. Amino acids: CASSPTVTPVAFF.